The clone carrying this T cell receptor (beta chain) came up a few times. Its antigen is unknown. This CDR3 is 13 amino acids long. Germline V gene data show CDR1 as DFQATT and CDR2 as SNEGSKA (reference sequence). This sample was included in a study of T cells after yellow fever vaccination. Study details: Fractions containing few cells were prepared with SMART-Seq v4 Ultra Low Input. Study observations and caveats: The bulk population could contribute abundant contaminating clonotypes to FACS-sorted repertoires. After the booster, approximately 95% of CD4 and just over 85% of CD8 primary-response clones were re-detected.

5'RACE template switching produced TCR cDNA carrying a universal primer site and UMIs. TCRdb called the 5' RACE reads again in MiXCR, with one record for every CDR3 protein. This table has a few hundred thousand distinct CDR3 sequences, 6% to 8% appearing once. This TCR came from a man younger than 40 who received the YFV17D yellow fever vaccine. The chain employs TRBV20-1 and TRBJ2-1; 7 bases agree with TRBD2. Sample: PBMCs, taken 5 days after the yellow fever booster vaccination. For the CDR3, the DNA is TGCAGCCGATCGAGGGGAGGGGACAATGAGCAGTTCTTC. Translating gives CSRSRGGDNEQFF.